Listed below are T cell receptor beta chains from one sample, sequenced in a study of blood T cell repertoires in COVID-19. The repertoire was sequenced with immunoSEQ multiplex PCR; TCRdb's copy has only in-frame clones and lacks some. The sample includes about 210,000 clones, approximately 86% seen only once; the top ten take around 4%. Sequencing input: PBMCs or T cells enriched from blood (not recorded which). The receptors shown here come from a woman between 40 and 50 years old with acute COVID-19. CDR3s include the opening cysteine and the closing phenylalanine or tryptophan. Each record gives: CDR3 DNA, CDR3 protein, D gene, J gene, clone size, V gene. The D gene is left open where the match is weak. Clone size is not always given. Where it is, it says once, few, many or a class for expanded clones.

DNA: TGTGCCAGCAGTGACTCGACTAGCGGGAGAAGTGATACGCAGTATTTT; CDR3: CASSDSTSGRSDTQYF; D: TRBD2; J: TRBJ2-3; size: .; V: TRBV6-4
DNA: TGTGCCGAACCGGGTAAATCCTACAATGAGCAGTTCTTC; CDR3: CAEPGKSYNEQFF; D: .; J: TRBJ2-1; size: once; V: TRBV7-9
DNA: TGTGCCAGCAGCTTAGGGAATATGGGGCTTCTAGCCAAAAACATTCAGTACTTC; CDR3: CASSLGNMGLLAKNIQYF; D: .; J: TRBJ2-4; size: .; V: TRBV13
DNA: TGTGCCAGCAGCCCAAGGGGGACAATTCGCTCCTACGAGCAGTACTTC; CDR3: CASSPRGTIRSYEQYF; D: .; J: TRBJ2-7; size: .; V: TRBV9
DNA: TGTGCCTGGAGCTACTCAGGTCGGGAGACCCAGTACTTC; CDR3: CAWSYSGRETQYF; D: .; J: TRBJ2-5; size: .; V: TRBV30
DNA: TGCAGCGTTGGGTACAGGACAAATGAAAAACTGTTTTTT; CDR3: CSVGYRTNEKLFF; D: .; J: TRBJ1-4; size: .; V: TRBV29-1
DNA: TGTGCCAGTAGTCCCGGGACAGCCGACCAGTACTTC; CDR3: CASSPGTADQYF; D: TRBD1; J: TRBJ2-5; size: .; V: TRBV19
DNA: TGTGCCAGCAGCCCAGCGGGACCGTACCAAGAGACCCAGTACTTC; CDR3: CASSPAGPYQETQYF; D: TRBD2; J: TRBJ2-5; size: .; V: TRBV3-1/TRBV3-2
DNA: TGTGCCAGCAGCCAGGGGGGTAAGGACACTGAAGCTTTCTTT; CDR3: CASSQGGKDTEAFF; D: .; J: TRBJ1-1; size: many; V: TRBV4-2
DNA: TGTGCCACCAGCAGAGATTCCGGGAGCCAAGAGACCCAGTACTTC; CDR3: CATSRDSGSQETQYF; D: .; J: TRBJ2-5; size: once; V: TRBV15
DNA: TGTGCCAGCAGCTTCGAAGCGACTCGCTGGGAGTACTTC; CDR3: CASSFEATRWEYF; D: .; J: TRBJ2-7; size: .; V: TRBV11-2
DNA: TGTGCCAGCAGCGAACAGGAGAACACTGAAGCTTTCTTT; CDR3: CASSEQENTEAFF; D: .; J: TRBJ1-1; size: .; V: TRBV12-3/TRBV12-4
DNA: TGTGCCAGCAGTTCCAGCGGGAGGGCCGGAAGGGGCCAAGAGACCCAGTACTTC; CDR3: CASSSSGRAGRGQETQYF; D: TRBD2; J: TRBJ2-5; size: .; V: TRBV28
DNA: TGTGCCAGTAGTGCAGCGGGAGGGAACCAAGAGACCCAGTACTTC; CDR3: CASSAAGGNQETQYF; D: TRBD2; J: TRBJ2-5; size: few; V: TRBV19
DNA: TGTGCCAGCAGCCTCGACAAGAACACTGAAGCTTTCTTT; CDR3: CASSLDKNTEAFF; D: .; J: TRBJ1-1; size: .; V: TRBV12-3/TRBV12-4
DNA: TGTGCCAGCAGACGTACAGACCTCAGCACAGATACGCAGTATTTT; CDR3: CASRRTDLSTDTQYF; D: .; J: TRBJ2-3; size: .; V: TRBV3-1/TRBV3-2
DNA: TGTGCCAGCGGCAGGGAGGCTGTTTTGAACACTGAAGCTTTCTTT; CDR3: CASGREAVLNTEAFF; D: .; J: TRBJ1-1; size: .; V: TRBV28
DNA: TGTGCCAGCAGACTCGGGACAGGGTCCAACGAGCAGTACTTC; CDR3: CASRLGTGSNEQYF; D: TRBD1; J: TRBJ2-7; size: .; V: TRBV27
DNA: TGCGCCAGCAGCTTGATGGTCGGGGGGGAGACCCAGTACTTC; CDR3: CASSLMVGGETQYF; D: TRBD2; J: TRBJ2-5; size: .; V: TRBV5-1
DNA: TGTGCCAGCAGCCGCCAGGGGGTTGACAAAAACATTCAGTACTTC; CDR3: CASSRQGVDKNIQYF; D: TRBD1; J: TRBJ2-4; size: few; V: TRBV4-2
DNA: TGCGCCAGCAGCCAAGTGACAGGGGGCGCGGGGCTTAACGAGCAGTACTTC; CDR3: CASSQVTGGAGLNEQYF; D: TRBD1; J: TRBJ2-7; size: .; V: TRBV4-1
DNA: TGTGCCAGCAGCCTCCGGACTAGCGGGCGCAATGAGCAGTTCTTC; CDR3: CASSLRTSGRNEQFF; D: TRBD2; J: TRBJ2-1; size: .; V: TRBV3-1/TRBV3-2
DNA: TGTGCCAGCAGCTTGGAGGGGACTAGCGGGAGTACCGCGCAGTATTTT; CDR3: CASSLEGTSGSTAQYF; D: TRBD2; J: TRBJ2-3; size: .; V: TRBV13
DNA: TGTGCCAGCAGTTTAGCATCTAGCGGGACCTACGAGCAGTACTTC; CDR3: CASSLASSGTYEQYF; D: TRBD2; J: TRBJ2-7; size: few; V: TRBV28
DNA: TGTGCCAGCAATGATATTCGGGGTTTGAGTGAAAAACTGTTTTTT; CDR3: CASNDIRGLSEKLFF; D: .; J: TRBJ1-4; size: .; V: TRBV2
DNA: TGTGCCAGCAGGATAAGAGGTCAGCCCCAGCATTTT; CDR3: CASRIRGQPQHF; D: .; J: TRBJ1-5; size: once; V: TRBV28
DNA: TGCGCCAGCAGCCAAGATGGAGGCGGACCCCTGGGCTACACCTTC; CDR3: CASSQDGGGPLGYTF; D: .; J: TRBJ1-2; size: .; V: TRBV4-1
DNA: TGTGCCAGCTCCGGACAGGGGGCTAGCAATCAGCCCCAGCATTTT; CDR3: CASSGQGASNQPQHF; D: TRBD1; J: TRBJ1-5; size: .; V: TRBV2
DNA: TGCAGTGCTAGTGCGGGACTAGCCTTCTCCGGGGAGCTGTTTTTT; CDR3: CSASAGLAFSGELFF; D: TRBD2; J: TRBJ2-2; size: .; V: TRBV20-1
DNA: TGCAGCGTTGCAGTGGCAGGCAACTATGGCTACACCTTC; CDR3: CSVAVAGNYGYTF; D: .; J: TRBJ1-2; size: .; V: TRBV29-1
DNA: TGTGCCATCAGTGAGTCGAGTGCGACCCTCGGGGGCAATGAGCAGTTCTTC; CDR3: CAISESSATLGGNEQFF; D: .; J: TRBJ2-1; size: .; V: TRBV10-3
DNA: TGTGCCAGCAGCCCTGGACTAGCGGGAGCCGCGAGCGAGCAGTACTTC; CDR3: CASSPGLAGAASEQYF; D: TRBD2; J: TRBJ2-7; size: .; V: TRBV7-9
DNA: TGTGCCAGCGCCGGACAGGGAAGGATGCAGCAGCCCCAGCATTTT; CDR3: CASAGQGRMQQPQHF; D: TRBD1; J: TRBJ1-5; size: .; V: TRBV2
DNA: TGTGCCAGCTCACCCGCGAGACAGGATTACACCGGGGAGCTGTTTTTT; CDR3: CASSPARQDYTGELFF; D: .; J: TRBJ2-2; size: .; V: TRBV18
DNA: TGTGCCAGCAGCTTGGGGACAGGGTACAATCAGCCCCAGCATTTT; CDR3: CASSLGTGYNQPQHF; D: TRBD1; J: TRBJ1-5; size: .; V: TRBV11-2
DNA: TGCGCCAGCAGCTCAGGACAGGGAAGGCAGTACTTC; CDR3: CASSSGQGRQYF; D: TRBD1; J: TRBJ2-7; size: .; V: TRBV5-1
DNA: TGTGCCACCACCTCCCAACTAGCCGGGGAGCTGTTTTTT; CDR3: CATTSQLAGELFF; D: .; J: TRBJ2-2; size: .; V: TRBV6-5
DNA: TGTGCCAAGGAGGACAGCACAGATACGCAGTATTTT; CDR3: CAKEDSTDTQYF; D: .; J: TRBJ2-3; size: .; V: TRBV19
DNA: TGTGCCAGCAGCTCACTCGACAGGGCTAACACTGAAGCTTTCTTT; CDR3: CASSSLDRANTEAFF; D: TRBD1; J: TRBJ1-1; size: .; V: TRBV7-9